This T cell receptor (beta chain) was documented in a study of cytomegalovirus exposure and HLA in healthy donors. 60 Vbeta and 13 Jbeta primers were used in PCR. Measured with immunoSEQ multiplex PCR; TCRdb has only the in-frame clones, and not every one. The sample includes about 120,000 clones, about 70% of them seen just once. The CDR3 length is 14 residues. Germline V gives CDR1 SSHAT, CDR2 FNYEAQ (reference sequence). V trimming: 5 bases; J trimming: 3 bases; junction bases outside the gene matches: 3. Specimen: PBMCs. The source of this sequence is a man aged 25-45 years in good health and CMV-seropositive. The chain carries TRBV7-7 and TRBJ2-5, with 10 bases fitting TRBD1. CDR3 in DNA: TGTGCCAGCAGCCTGGACAGGGGGAAAGAGACCCAGTACTTC. It yields the protein CASSLDRGKETQYF.